This T cell receptor (beta chain) is from a study of T-cell memory formation after mild COVID-19. Study overall: TCR clusters were mostly confined to one donor each.

TCRdb re-called the 5' RACE reads through MiXCR, storing one row per CDR3 protein. The profile shows roughly 150,000 distinct CDR3 sequences, around 15% of them singletons. Broader study findings: The study found balanced CD4/CD8 in clones contracting day 15 to 85 and a CD4+ lean in later expanders.

This clonotype was seen a handful of times. Its target is not known. The V gene's germline CDR1 is DFQATT and CDR2 SNEGSKA (reference sequence). The ends lost 0 bases at V and 3 bases at J; junction bases unmatched: 8. CDR3 length: 17 amino acids. This chain joins TRBV20-1 and TRBJ1-5; TRBD1 agrees at 10 bases. This TCR was sampled from an adult woman who had mild COVID-19 (a few samples of this study predate the infection). Cell type and time point are not known. Material for sequencing was PBMCs or a T cell subset sorted from them (not recorded which). The CDR3 loop reads CSARDLGTGAFNQPQHF. The DNA of the CDR3 is TGCAGTGCTAGAGATCTGGGGACAGGGGCCTTCAATCAGCCCCAGCATTTT.